This T cell receptor beta chain came from a study of T cells after yellow fever vaccination. This clonotype has a count of ten or more. Germline V gives CDR1 KGHDR, CDR2 SFDVKD. The CDR3 consists of 12 residues. V was shortened by 2 bases and J by 7 bases, with 6 bases between the two germline ends. Study-level points and caveats: For sorted memory subsets on day 0, almost all vaccine-responding clonotypes were undetectable. There was a small share of clonotypes that showed up in both the CD4 and CD8 compartments. In post-booster samples, most primary-vaccination clones reappeared (about 95% CD4, 70% to 90% CD8).

MiXCR, applied by TCRdb to the 5' RACE reads, yields one record per CDR3 protein. The data show about 13,000 distinct CDR3 sequences, 4.9% seen once. The TCR was taken from a man aged 25 to 40 who received the YFV17D yellow fever vaccine. Material: PBMCs, either bulk or a sorted T-cell subset (CD4+, CD8+, memory, or dextramer-sorted; not recorded which), obtained 45 days after the yellow fever booster vaccination. V and J are TRBV24-1 and TRBJ2-3; no firm D call. CDR3 loop: CATSDWDNTQYF. The CDR3 DNA reads as TGTGCCACCAGTGATTGGGATAATACGCAGTATTTT.